This TCR beta chain derives from a study of stem cell transplantation in POMP-related autoinflammatory disease. This table comes from immunoSEQ multiplex PCR, and its TCRdb copy is limited to in-frame clones, with some not included. Here the sample spans about 2,800 clones, about 91% being singletons. The CDR3 has 15 amino acids. Germline V gene data show CDR1 as KGHSY and CDR2 as FQNENV. The V end lost 4 bases, the J end lost 3 bases, and 15 bases lay between the germline ends. General study findings and limits: Unique TRB V-J gene pairings were limited in number in patients with PRAID.

Comment on this clone: Its target is not known.

The sequence was obtained from a human patient with POMP-related autoinflammation and immune dysregulation (PRAID). Some T cells may be provided by the graft donor. The chain has TRBV16 and TRBJ1-1; D is undetermined. The sample here was CD4+ follicular helper T cells (Tfh) from PBMCs, taken after stem cell transplantation. The CDR3 is CASSPQGRVDTEAFF. CDR3 nucleotide sequence: TGTGCCAGCAGCCCCCAAGGAAGAGTAGACACTGAAGCTTTCTTT.